Listed below are T cell receptor beta chains from one sample, sequenced in a study of long-term antiretroviral therapy in people with HIV. The data were produced by immunoSEQ multiplex PCR, yet TCRdb's version contains in-frame clones alone and is incomplete. Of around 21,000 clones detected, roughly 80% appear once; the ten largest clones hold more than 3.5%. Material: unsorted PBMCs, obtained roughly 6.1 years after starting antiretroviral therapy. These TCRs come from a man aged 25-45 years with HIV. The CDR3 runs from the conserved cysteine through the conserved F or W. The D gene is left open where the match is weak. Clone size is shown for a subset of rows, as once, few, many or a class of expanded clone.

j_gene: TRBJ2-1
abundance: NA
v_gene: TRBV11-2
d_gene: NA
CDR3aa: CASSLFVGYNEQFF
CDR3nt: TGTGCCAGCAGCTTATTCGTGGGTTACAATGAGCAGTTCTTC

j_gene: TRBJ2-7
abundance: NA
v_gene: TRBV7-9
d_gene: TRBD1
CDR3aa: CASSPGDRAEQYF
CDR3nt: TGTGCCAGCAGCCCTGGGGACAGGGCCGAGCAGTACTTC

j_gene: TRBJ2-5
abundance: once
v_gene: TRBV7-6
d_gene: NA
CDR3aa: CASSSPTDQETQYF
CDR3nt: TGTGCCAGCAGCTCCCCTACAGACCAAGAGACCCAGTACTTC

j_gene: TRBJ1-1
abundance: NA
v_gene: TRBV2
d_gene: NA
CDR3aa: CASSGAENTEAFF
CDR3nt: TGTGCCAGCAGTGGGGCGGAAAACACTGAAGCTTTCTTT

j_gene: TRBJ2-7
abundance: NA
v_gene: TRBV27
d_gene: NA
CDR3aa: CASSSSPGPPFYEQYF
CDR3nt: TGTGCCAGCAGTTCCTCCCCCGGACCGCCCTTCTACGAGCAGTACTTC

j_gene: TRBJ1-2
abundance: NA
v_gene: TRBV11-2
d_gene: NA
CDR3aa: CASSLDDRPYGYTF
CDR3nt: TGTGCCAGCAGCTTAGACGACAGGCCGTATGGCTACACCTTC

j_gene: TRBJ1-1
abundance: NA
v_gene: TRBV5-6
d_gene: NA
CDR3aa: CASSVDPSMNTEAFF
CDR3nt: TGTGCCAGCAGCGTAGACCCGAGCATGAACACTGAAGCTTTCTTT

j_gene: TRBJ2-7
abundance: NA
v_gene: TRBV6-6
d_gene: NA
CDR3aa: CASRQDSLYSYEQYF
CDR3nt: TGTGCCAGCAGACAGGACAGCCTATACTCCTACGAGCAGTACTTC

j_gene: TRBJ2-2
abundance: NA
v_gene: TRBV10-3
d_gene: TRBD2
CDR3aa: CASQAGGNTGELFF
CDR3nt: TGTGCCTCCCAAGCGGGGGGAAACACCGGGGAGCTGTTTTTT

j_gene: TRBJ2-5
abundance: NA
v_gene: TRBV7-3
d_gene: NA
CDR3aa: CASSLGLQETQYF
CDR3nt: TGTGCCAGCAGCTTAGGCCTCCAAGAGACCCAGTACTTC

j_gene: TRBJ2-5
abundance: NA
v_gene: TRBV7-8
d_gene: NA
CDR3aa: CASSLAGIDAGLETQYF
CDR3nt: TGTGCCAGCAGCTTAGCCGGGATAGACGCTGGTCTAGAGACCCAGTACTTC

j_gene: TRBJ2-7
abundance: NA
v_gene: TRBV15
d_gene: TRBD2
CDR3aa: CATSGEREGLYEQYF
CDR3nt: TGTGCCACCAGCGGGGAGCGGGAGGGCCTTTACGAGCAGTACTTC

j_gene: TRBJ2-6
abundance: NA
v_gene: TRBV10-3
d_gene: NA
CDR3aa: CAINPGHASSGANVLTF
CDR3nt: TGTGCCATCAATCCGGGACACGCTAGCTCTGGGGCCAACGTCCTGACTTTC

j_gene: TRBJ1-5
abundance: NA
v_gene: TRBV2
d_gene: NA
CDR3aa: CASSEPGQPQHF
CDR3nt: TGTGCCAGCAGTGAACCCGGTCAGCCCCAGCATTTT

j_gene: TRBJ1-1
abundance: NA
v_gene: TRBV18
d_gene: NA
CDR3aa: CASSPRFKGGRDTEAFF
CDR3nt: TGTGCCAGCTCACCACGGTTCAAAGGGGGTAGGGACACTGAAGCTTTCTTT

j_gene: TRBJ2-7
abundance: NA
v_gene: TRBV28
d_gene: NA
CDR3aa: CASSLRAGPREQYF
CDR3nt: TGTGCCAGCAGTTTAAGGGCCGGTCCCCGCGAGCAGTACTTC

j_gene: TRBJ1-5
abundance: NA
v_gene: TRBV27
d_gene: TRBD1
CDR3aa: CASKDREDQPQHF
CDR3nt: TGTGCCAGCAAGGACAGGGAAGATCAGCCCCAGCATTTT

j_gene: TRBJ1-5
abundance: once
v_gene: TRBV6-5
d_gene: NA
CDR3aa: CASSSALIRDGQEHF
CDR3nt: TGTGCCAGCAGTTCTGCCCTGATCCGGGACGGCCAGGAGCATTTT

j_gene: TRBJ2-2
abundance: few
v_gene: TRBV14
d_gene: NA
CDR3aa: CASSPLGPGELFF
CDR3nt: TGTGCCAGCAGCCCGTTAGGGCCCGGGGAGCTGTTTTTT

j_gene: TRBJ2-5
abundance: NA
v_gene: TRBV5-8
d_gene: TRBD1
CDR3aa: CASSYSPGGLETQYF
CDR3nt: TGTGCCAGCAGCTATTCCCCAGGGGGCTTGGAGACCCAGTACTTC

j_gene: TRBJ1-2
abundance: few
v_gene: TRBV4-3
d_gene: TRBD1
CDR3aa: CASSQERQGNYGYTF
CDR3nt: TGCGCCAGCAGCCAGGAACGACAGGGCAACTATGGCTACACCTTC

j_gene: TRBJ2-3
abundance: once
v_gene: TRBV7-8
d_gene: NA
CDR3aa: CASSPLPSVSTDTQYF
CDR3nt: TGTGCCAGCAGCCCCTTACCTAGTGTTAGCACAGATACGCAGTATTTT

j_gene: TRBJ2-1
abundance: NA
v_gene: TRBV5-1
d_gene: TRBD2
CDR3aa: CASSLGASGAINEQFF
CDR3nt: TGCGCCAGCAGCTTGGGGGCTAGCGGGGCTATCAATGAGCAGTTCTTC

j_gene: TRBJ2-1
abundance: once
v_gene: TRBV5-1
d_gene: TRBD2
CDR3aa: CASSLAGLADYNEQFF
CDR3nt: TGCGCCAGCAGCTTGGCCGGACTAGCGGACTACAATGAGCAGTTCTTC

j_gene: TRBJ1-3
abundance: NA
v_gene: TRBV9
d_gene: NA
CDR3aa: CASSVEGLNTIYF
CDR3nt: TGTGCCAGCAGCGTTGAGGGTCTAAACACCATATATTTT

j_gene: TRBJ1-1
abundance: NA
v_gene: TRBV7-9
d_gene: NA
CDR3aa: CASSSTGTANTEAFF
CDR3nt: TGTGCCAGCAGCTCAACCGGGACGGCGAACACTGAAGCTTTCTTT

j_gene: TRBJ2-2
abundance: NA
v_gene: TRBV5-6
d_gene: NA
CDR3aa: CASSPGGGDTGELFF
CDR3nt: TGTGCCAGCAGCCCCGGCGGAGGGGACACCGGGGAGCTGTTTTTT

j_gene: TRBJ2-2
abundance: NA
v_gene: TRBV5-8
d_gene: NA
CDR3aa: CASSLSAGTLTGELFF
CDR3nt: TGTGCCAGCAGCTTGTCGGCCGGGACCCTAACCGGGGAGCTGTTTTTT

j_gene: TRBJ2-3
abundance: few
v_gene: TRBV6-6
d_gene: NA
CDR3aa: CASSYSSNTDTQYF
CDR3nt: TGTGCCAGCAGTTACTCCTCTAACACAGATACGCAGTATTTT

j_gene: TRBJ2-5
abundance: NA
v_gene: TRBV7-7
d_gene: NA
CDR3aa: CASSLVGEEETQYF
CDR3nt: TGTGCCAGCAGCTTAGTAGGGGAGGAGGAGACCCAGTACTTC

j_gene: TRBJ1-1
abundance: NA
v_gene: TRBV9
d_gene: NA
CDR3aa: CASSEATMSQGNTEAFF
CDR3nt: TGTGCCAGCAGCGAGGCGACGATGTCACAGGGGAACACTGAAGCTTTCTTT

j_gene: TRBJ2-1
abundance: NA
v_gene: TRBV7-3
d_gene: NA
CDR3aa: CASSLSGTAAAYNEQFF
CDR3nt: TGTGCCAGCAGCTTAAGTGGGACGGCGGCCGCCTACAATGAGCAGTTCTTC

j_gene: TRBJ2-2
abundance: NA
v_gene: TRBV2
d_gene: NA
CDR3aa: CASSEANTNTGELFF
CDR3nt: TGTGCCAGCAGTGAAGCGAATACGAACACCGGGGAGCTGTTTTTT

j_gene: TRBJ2-5
abundance: once
v_gene: TRBV5-6
d_gene: NA
CDR3aa: CASSARGGTQYF
CDR3nt: TGTGCCAGCAGCGCTCGGGGAGGGACCCAGTACTTC

j_gene: TRBJ2-7
abundance: NA
v_gene: TRBV9
d_gene: NA
CDR3aa: CASSTKPEGEQYF
CDR3nt: TGTGCCAGCAGCACCAAACCTGAAGGCGAGCAGTACTTC

j_gene: TRBJ2-1
abundance: NA
v_gene: TRBV7-9
d_gene: NA
CDR3aa: CASRPGSSYNEQFF
CDR3nt: TGTGCCAGCAGACCCGGAAGCTCCTACAATGAGCAGTTCTTC

j_gene: TRBJ2-5
abundance: NA
v_gene: TRBV5-1
d_gene: TRBD1
CDR3aa: CASSMGQGGETQYF
CDR3nt: TGCGCCAGCAGCATGGGACAGGGGGGAGAGACCCAGTACTTC

j_gene: TRBJ1-3
abundance: NA
v_gene: TRBV9
d_gene: TRBD1
CDR3aa: CASSVEAGGSGNTIYF
CDR3nt: TGTGCCAGCAGCGTAGAGGCAGGGGGCTCGGGAAACACCATATATTTT

j_gene: TRBJ1-1
abundance: NA
v_gene: TRBV2
d_gene: NA
CDR3aa: CASSIVQDTGEAFF
CDR3nt: TGTGCCAGCAGCATCGTACAAGACACAGGGGAAGCTTTCTTT

j_gene: TRBJ2-7
abundance: few
v_gene: TRBV11-3
d_gene: TRBD1
CDR3aa: CASSQVGTGTREQYF
CDR3nt: TGTGCCAGCAGCCAGGTTGGGACAGGGACGAGGGAGCAGTACTTC

j_gene: TRBJ1-2
abundance: NA
v_gene: TRBV5-1
d_gene: NA
CDR3aa: CASSLEAGTNYGYTF
CDR3nt: TGCGCCAGCAGCTTGGAGGCGGGTACTAACTATGGCTACACCTTC

j_gene: TRBJ1-2
abundance: few
v_gene: TRBV4-1
d_gene: TRBD1
CDR3aa: CASSPDRNYGYTF
CDR3nt: TGCGCCAGCAGTCCGGACAGGAACTATGGCTACACCTTC

j_gene: TRBJ2-7
abundance: NA
v_gene: TRBV5-4
d_gene: NA
CDR3aa: CASSSPGTSSYEQYF
CDR3nt: TGTGCCAGCAGCTCCCCAGGTACTAGCTCCTACGAGCAGTACTTC

j_gene: TRBJ2-7
abundance: NA
v_gene: TRBV7-2
d_gene: NA
CDR3aa: CASSGGAGSSYEQYF
CDR3nt: TGTGCCAGCAGCGGGGGGGCAGGGAGCTCCTACGAGCAGTACTTC

j_gene: TRBJ2-6
abundance: NA
v_gene: TRBV5-1
d_gene: NA
CDR3aa: CASSLVRAGANVLTF
CDR3nt: TGCGCCAGCAGTTTGGTCCGGGCTGGGGCCAACGTCCTGACTTTC

j_gene: TRBJ1-3
abundance: NA
v_gene: TRBV29-1
d_gene: NA
CDR3aa: CSVESGNTIYF
CDR3nt: TGCAGCGTTGAAAGTGGAAACACCATATATTTT

j_gene: TRBJ2-7
abundance: NA
v_gene: TRBV28
d_gene: NA
CDR3aa: CASISLRDQQYF
CDR3nt: TGTGCCAGCATTTCCCTCCGGGACCAGCAGTACTTC

j_gene: TRBJ1-3
abundance: NA
v_gene: TRBV28
d_gene: NA
CDR3aa: CASSLGGVNTIYF
CDR3nt: TGTGCCAGCAGTTTGGGGGGCGTAAACACCATATATTTT

j_gene: TRBJ1-2
abundance: NA
v_gene: TRBV7-9
d_gene: TRBD1
CDR3aa: CASSLGALWDRDPGYTF
CDR3nt: TGTGCCAGCAGCTTAGGGGCCCTTTGGGACAGGGACCCTGGCTACACCTTC

j_gene: TRBJ1-2
abundance: NA
v_gene: TRBV11-2
d_gene: TRBD1
CDR3aa: CASSLLGTGGSPSGYTF
CDR3nt: TGTGCCAGCAGCTTACTGGGGACAGGGGGCTCTCCTTCCGGCTACACCTTC

j_gene: TRBJ1-2
abundance: NA
v_gene: TRBV6-6
d_gene: NA
CDR3aa: CASSLTTEGGYGYTF
CDR3nt: TGTGCCAGCAGCCTGACCACGGAGGGAGGCTATGGCTACACCTTC

j_gene: TRBJ2-5
abundance: NA
v_gene: TRBV4-1
d_gene: NA
CDR3aa: CTSSQEQGGPGSETQYF
CDR3nt: TGCACCAGCAGCCAAGAGCAGGGGGGCCCGGGTTCAGAGACCCAGTACTTC

j_gene: TRBJ1-5
abundance: NA
v_gene: TRBV18
d_gene: NA
CDR3aa: CASSPTGYSNQPQHF
CDR3nt: TGTGCCAGCTCACCAACAGGATATAGCAATCAGCCCCAGCATTTT

j_gene: TRBJ2-7
abundance: NA
v_gene: TRBV6-5
d_gene: NA
CDR3aa: CASSLTRTGKGYEQYF
CDR3nt: TGTGCCAGCAGTTTAACCCGGACGGGGAAGGGCTACGAGCAGTACTTC

j_gene: TRBJ2-1
abundance: NA
v_gene: TRBV10-3
d_gene: TRBD2
CDR3aa: CAISGGGVRNEQFF
CDR3nt: TGTGCCATCAGTGGCGGGGGGGTTAGGAATGAGCAGTTCTTC